This T cell receptor (beta chain) is drawn from a study of shared clonotypes between healthy human individuals. About the study: Three plates were used per donor for CD4 naive, three for CD4 memory, two for CD8 naive and one for CD8 memory.

V trimming: 3 bases; J trimming: 7 bases; junction bases outside the gene matches: 7. The CDR3 length is 15 residues. CDR1 LGHNA and CDR2 YSLEER come from the germline V gene. TCRdb's copy holds only in-frame clones and misses some; the assay was immunoSEQ multiplex PCR. The profile covers some 2.3 million clones, with approximately 93% appearing a single time and around 0.4% taken by the ten largest. Donors were Caucasian adults residing in Nashville, Tennessee, USA. The V gene is TRBV4-3, the J gene TRBJ2-1; 9 bases are shared with TRBD2. The TCR comes from a man younger than 30 in good health. Some clones in this sample may be carry-over from other donors' samples. The sequencing sample was made of naive CD4+ T cells from PBMCs. The subset was: CD45RA+ positively selected. CDR3 bases: TGCGCCAGCAGCCAGGATAGCGGGAGAGCTAATGAGCAGTTCTTC. It specifies CASSQDSGRANEQFF.